The T cell receptor beta chain under discussion was sequenced for a study of T-cell reconstitution after alpha-beta-depleted transplantation in children. The CDR3 is 11 residues long. Germline V lookup: CDR1 SQVTM, CDR2 ANQGSEA. There are many counts of this clonotype. Its antigen is not known. Molecular barcoding with unique molecular identifiers was used for the TCRbeta library. TCRdb re-analysed the PCR reads in MiXCR, keeping a single row per CDR3 protein. The table records 150,000 to 250,000 distinct CDR3 sequences, 6.3% of them present only once. Study-level findings and limits: At one year after transplant, newly produced T cells mostly accounted for T-cell counts and diversity.

The sample here was PBMCs, taken before TCRalphabeta/CD19-depleted stem cell transplant. The chain employs TRBV29-1 and TRBJ2-7, with D perhaps matching TRBD1 (6 bases). This TCR derives from a girl less than two years old with combined immunodeficiency, due to receive a stem cell transplant. CDR3 nucleotide sequence: TGCGCGACCTTGGACAGCTACGAGCAGTACTTC. It translates to CATLDSYEQYF.